A single sample is the source of the 19 T cell receptor beta chains below, sequenced in a study of CD8 T cells in Susac syndrome. Random hexamers were used to reverse transcribe the RNA input (about 0.5 to 1 ug). TCRdb reprocessed the immunoSEQ multiplex PCR reads with MiXCR, giving one entry per CDR3 protein. Of around 200,000 distinct CDR3 sequences detected, more than 85% appear once; the ten largest clones hold 0.082%. Source material: CD4+ T cells from PBMCs. The receptors stem from a human donor with multiple sclerosis.

V gene TRBV11-2 combines with J gene TRBJ2-5; D is unresolved. The CDR3 extends over 14 amino acids. Deletions cut 5 bases from V and 5 bases from J, with 15 bases between. Germline CDR1 SGHAT, CDR2 FQNNGV. The DNA of the CDR3 is TGTGCCAGCAGCCAGGCCCCTGGTCCGGAGACCCAGTACTTC. It is translated as CASSQAPGPETQYF.

CDR3 protein: CSARWGGTNTEAFF. The CDR3 coding sequence is TGCAGTGCCCGCTGGGGGGGGACAAACACTGAAGCTTTCTTT. The chain joins TRBV20-1 to TRBJ1-1; TRBD1 is a possible D gene (6 bases). This CDR3 comprises 14 residues. Germline V gene sequence: CDR1 DFQATT, CDR2 SNEGSKA (reference sequence). V was trimmed by 6 bases and J by 2 bases, leaving 16 bases between them.

This sequence joins TRBV7-9 and TRBJ1-1; TRBD1 is a possible D gene (5 bases). CDR3 length: 17 residues. CDR1 and CDR2 (germline): SEHNR, FQNEAQ (reference sequence). Trimming stripped 5 bases from V and 0 bases from J, with 19 bases between. As DNA, the CDR3 is TGTGCCAGCAGCATTAGATCGGGACCGACAATGAACACTGAAGCTTTCTTT. This sequence encodes CASSIRSGPTMNTEAFF.

The genes are TRBV5-1 and TRBJ2-1; 9 nucleotides agree with TRBD1. Germline-derived CDR1 and CDR2 are SGHRS and YFSETQ. The CDR3 sequence is 18 residues long. With V trimmed by 0 bases and J by 5 bases, 12 bases remained unmatched. The CDR3 DNA reads TGCGCCAGCAGCTTGGCGTTTAGTGACAGGGGGAACCACAATGAGCAGTTCTTC. Protein product: CASSLAFSDRGNHNEQFF. Complete variable domain (other parts from reference TRBV5-1 and TRBJ2-1): KAGVTQTPRYLIKTRGQQVTLSCSPISGHRSVSWYQQTPGQGLQFLFEYFSETQRNKGNFPGRFSGRQFSNSRSEMNVSTLELGDSALYLCASSLAFSDRGNHNEQFFGPGTRLTVL.

This clonotype was counted once. The chain uses TRBV15 and TRBJ2-6; D call uncertain. The germline V and J ends were trimmed by 1 base and 2 bases, with 6 bases remaining between them. This CDR3 has 15 residues. Germline V gene lookup returns CDR1 LNHNV and CDR2 YYDKDF (reference sequence). This CDR3 reads CATSRGQTGANVLTF. CDR3 bases: TGTGCCACCAGCAGAGGACAAACTGGGGCCAACGTCCTGACTTTC. Full variable domain (rest looked up from reference TRBV15 and TRBJ2-6): DAMVIQNPRYQVTQFGKPVTLSCSQTLNHNVMYWYQQKSSQAPKLLFHYYDKDFNNEADTPDNFQSRRPNTSFCFLDIRSPGLGDTAMYLCATSRGQTGANVLTFGAGSRLTVL.

This chain uses TRBV30 with TRBJ1-2, with D perhaps TRBD1 (5 bases). This CDR3 is built from 13 residues. Trimming took off 2 bases at V and 4 bases at J, with 11 bases between the two ends. CDR1 GTSNPN and CDR2 SVGIG come from the germline V gene (reference sequence). The CDR3 DNA reads TGTGCCTGGAGTCCCGGGGGGATCTATGGCTACACCTTC. Translating gives CAWSPGGIYGYTF.

The genes are TRBV7-8 and TRBJ2-7; possible D gene TRBD1, 6 bases. V gave up 5 bases and J gave up 2 bases, with 13 bases separating them. CDR3 length: 14 amino acids. Germline V gene lookup returns CDR1 SGHVS and CDR2 FQNEAQ. CDR3 sequence reads: CASSKNRVTYEQYV. The CDR3 nucleotides are TGTGCCAGCAGCAAAAACAGGGTCACCTACGAGCAGTACGTC.

The chain uses TRBV20-1 and TRBJ2-1; 8 nucleotides match TRBD2. Germline V gene data show CDR1 as DFQATT and CDR2 as SNEGSKA (reference sequence). CDR3 length equals 14 residues. The V and J ends lost 5 bases and 0 bases, in that order; junction bases with no gene match: 3. CDR3 coding DNA: TGCAGTGCTTCCGGGGGGGTCTCCTACAATGAGCAGTTCTTC. It codes for CSASGGVSYNEQFF.

The V call is TRBV20-1, the J call TRBJ2-5; 10 bases agree with TRBD2. The CDR3 spans 15 residues. CDR1 DFQATT and CDR2 SNEGSKA come from the germline V gene (reference sequence). V was pared by 3 bases and J by 2 bases, with 6 bases of the junction left unmatched. The CDR3 DNA is TGCAGTGCTAGTCTTGGGGGACTAGCGCAAGAGACCCAGTACTTC. Its protein product is CSASLGGLAQETQYF.

The count of this clonotype is one. The chain carries TRBV9 and TRBJ2-7; D is possibly TRBD1 (6 bases). This CDR3 region has 11 residues. CDR1 SGDLS and CDR2 YYNGEE come from the germline V gene. With 7 bases removed from V and 3 bases from J, the gap between germline ends came to 8 bases. CDR3 sequence: CASRTVYEQYV. CDR3 sequence (DNA): TGTGCCAGCCGGACAGTCTACGAGCAGTACGTC.

The chain recombines TRBV25-1 with TRBJ1-2, with TRBD1 matching 8 bases. The J segment lost 4 bases and the V segment lost 2 bases, leaving 6 bases of the junction unmatched. The germline CDR1 and CDR2 sequences are MGHDK and SYGVNS. This CDR3 comprises 15 residues. CDR3: CASSEPQGASYGYTF. Written as DNA, the CDR3 is TGTGCCAGCAGTGAACCCCAGGGGGCGAGCTATGGCTACACCTTC.

The rearrangement joins TRBV9 to TRBJ1-1; 8 nucleotides match TRBD1. The germline V gene has CDR1 SGDLS and CDR2 YYNGEE. This CDR3 has 13 amino acids. V was clipped by 4 bases and J by 6 bases; unmatched bases: 5. Written as DNA, the CDR3 is TGTGCCAGCAGCCCAGCCAGGGGGCCTGAAGCTTTCTTT. This sequence encodes CASSPARGPEAFF.

This clonotype has only one observation. The chain couples TRBV24-1 to TRBJ2-1; 7 positions match TRBD1. V was clipped by 10 bases and J by 6 bases; unmatched bases: 2. The CDR3 totals 11 residues. Germline V lookup: CDR1 KGHDR, CDR2 SFDVKD. For the CDR3, the DNA is TGTGCCACTCGACAGGGCAATGAGCAGTTCTTC. Amino acid sequence: CATRQGNEQFF.

The V call is TRBV12-3 or TRBV12-4, the J call TRBJ2-1; either TRBD1 or TRBD2 may supply D (5 bases each). With 7 bases removed from V and 7 bases from J, the gap between germline ends came to 17 bases. The CDR3 sequence is 14 residues long. For the CDR3, the DNA is TGTGCCAGCACCACCGGGACCCCGTGGAATGAGCAGTTCTTC. Translating gives CASTTGTPWNEQFF.

The V gene is TRBV5-1, the J gene TRBJ1-1; D ambiguous. Germline V gene lookup returns CDR1 SGHRS and CDR2 YFSETQ. V lost 6 bases, J lost 1 base, and 16 bases lay in between. The CDR3 contains 15 residues. CDR3 DNA sequence: TGCGCCAGCACGGCGGGGATAGTCCCGAACACTGAAGCTTTCTTT. The encoded protein is CASTAGIVPNTEAFF.

This chain links TRBV29-1 with TRBJ1-1; weak D call: TRBD1 (5 bases). This CDR3 is built from 14 residues. Trimming cost V 4 bases and J 4 bases, with 16 bases left between them. Germline CDR1 is SQVTM and CDR2 is ANQGSEA. CDR3 nucleotide sequence: TGCAGCGTTGGACAGACAGTGAGTACCACTGAAGCTTTCTTT. This codes for CSVGQTVSTTEAFF.

V is TRBV30 and J is TRBJ2-7; D remains ambiguous. The CDR3 runs 13 residues. The germline V gene has CDR1 GTSNPN and CDR2 SVGIG (reference sequence). V lost 4 bases and J 2 bases, leaving 12 bases between the germline ends. CDR3 nucleotides: TGTGCCTGGAACCTCGACAATGCCTACGAGCAGTACTTC. It translates to CAWNLDNAYEQYF.

CDR3 amino acids: CASSLTPGPVDEQFF. DNA of the CDR3: TGTGCCAGCAGCCTAACCCCAGGACCCGTCGATGAGCAGTTCTTC. The gene calls are TRBV7-6 and TRBJ2-1; unclear D gene. V lost 5 bases and J lost 8, with 19 bases in between. Germline V gives CDR1 SGHVS, CDR2 FNYEAQ. This CDR3 region has 15 residues. Using reference TRBV7-6 and TRBJ2-1 for the parts outside the CDR3, the full variable domain is GAGVSQSPRYKVTKRGQDVALRCDPISGHVSLYWYRQALGQGPEFLTYFNYEAQQDKSGLPNDRFSAERPEGSISTLTIQRTEQRDSAMYRCASSLTPGPVDEQFFGPGTRLTVL.

The rearrangement joins TRBV2 to TRBJ2-5, with D unclear. Looked up from germline, CDR1 is SNHLY and CDR2 is FYNNEI. The V end lost 3 bases, the J end lost 3 bases, and 2 bases lay between the germline ends. This CDR3 comprises 11 residues. In nucleotides, the CDR3 is TGTGCCAGCAGTGAGGAAGAGACCCAGTACTTC. Translated: CASSEEETQYF.